The rows below give T cell receptor beta chains drawn from one sample of a study of cytomegalovirus exposure and HLA in healthy donors. Sequencing used immunoSEQ multiplex PCR; TCRdb keeps in-frame clones, though not all of them. The sample lists approximately 120,000 clones; approximately 94% were seen once. Sequencing input: PBMCs. The receptors were sampled from a woman younger than 35 in good health and CMV-seronegative. The CDR3 runs from the conserved cysteine through the conserved F or W. D genes are given only for firm matches. Some rows mark clone size as missing; the rest say once, few, many or name a class of expanded clone.

.	TRBV6-1	.	TRBJ2-3	TGTGCCAGCAGTGGACGGGAGTACACAGATACGCAGTATTTT	CASSGREYTDTQYF
.	TRBV6-6	.	TRBJ2-5	TGTGCCAGCAGTTACTCGAGGCAAGAGACCCAGTACTTC	CASSYSRQETQYF
.	TRBV19	.	TRBJ1-5	TGTGCCAGTAGCCCCGGGTACCAGCCCCAGCATTTT	CASSPGYQPQHF
TRBD1	TRBV29-1	.	TRBJ1-5	TGCAGCGTTACTCCAGGGGGTAGCAATCAGCCCCAGCATTTT	CSVTPGGSNQPQHF
.	TRBV11-2	.	TRBJ2-1	TGTGCCAGCAGCGTCACGGTCGATCGGGGGCAGTTCTTC	CASSVTVDRGQFF
.	TRBV9	.	TRBJ2-7	TGTGCCAGCAGCGTAGATCCGGACACAACCTACGAGCAGTACTTC	CASSVDPDTTYEQYF
.	TRBV28	once	TRBJ2-4	TGTGCCAGCAGTTTAGGACAGCCGAAAAACATTCAGTACTTC	CASSLGQPKNIQYF
TRBD1	TRBV4-1	.	TRBJ2-1	TGCGCCAGCAGCCCCCTCACGGGGACAGAGATTTTCTCCTACAATGAGCAGTTCTTC	CASSPLTGTEIFSYNEQFF
.	TRBV29-1	.	TRBJ1-1	TGCAGCGTGGGCGCAGGGGTAATAGGCACTGAAGCTTTCTTT	CSVGAGVIGTEAFF
.	TRBV30	.	TRBJ2-2	TGTGCCTGGAGTGTATTCGCCGGGGAGCTGTTTTTT	CAWSVFAGELFF
.	TRBV5-5	.	TRBJ1-5	TGTGCCAGCAGCTTGGGACAGACCATCCAGCCCCAGCATTTT	CASSLGQTIQPQHF
TRBD2	TRBV6-1	.	TRBJ2-3	TGTGCCAGCAGTGAATCGCTAGCGGGGAGTTTTAGGACGCAGTATTTT	CASSESLAGSFRTQYF
.	TRBV5-1	.	TRBJ1-2	TGCGCCAGCAGCCCGGATGGGGGAGGACTCTATGGCTACACCTTC	CASSPDGGGLYGYTF
.	TRBV5-1	few	TRBJ1-1	TGCGCCAGCAAAACCACAGGACGGCCGTCTGGGAACACTGAAGCTTTCTTT	CASKTTGRPSGNTEAFF
TRBD1	TRBV19	.	TRBJ2-2	TGTGCCAGTAGTTTGGACAGGGTGACGAGCACCGGGGAGCTGTTTTTT	CASSLDRVTSTGELFF
TRBD1	TRBV7-8	.	TRBJ2-7	TGTGCCAGCAGCCCGGAAAGGGGGACAGGGCCCAACGAGCAGTACTTC	CASSPERGTGPNEQYF
TRBD1	TRBV15	.	TRBJ1-1	TGTGCCACCAGCAGGGACAGGTTTCTCGCTTTCTTT	CATSRDRFLAFF
.	TRBV6-1	.	TRBJ1-2	TGTGCCAGCAGTGCCGGTACAGATCATTATGGCTACACCTTC	CASSAGTDHYGYTF
TRBD1	TRBV5-1	.	TRBJ2-1	TGCGCCAGCAGCACCGGGACAGTCTACAATGAGCAGTTCTTC	CASSTGTVYNEQFF
.	TRBV30	.	TRBJ1-1	TGTGCCTGGAGTGTGGACAGTAGCAACACTGAAGCTTTCTTT	CAWSVDSSNTEAFF
TRBD1	TRBV6-5	.	TRBJ1-5	TGTGCCAGCAGTCGGGGGCACAGGGGGAAGCCCCAGCATTTT	CASSRGHRGKPQHF
.	TRBV5-1	.	TRBJ1-2	TGCGCCAGCAGCTTGCCCAGCACAGCTAACTATGGCTACACCTTC	CASSLPSTANYGYTF
.	TRBV7-3	.	TRBJ1-1	TGTGCCAGCAGCCGAGCCGGGAACACTGAAGCTTTCTTT	CASSRAGNTEAFF
.	TRBV19	.	TRBJ1-4	TGTGCCAGTAGTATTATCCGGGAAGAAGTGTTTTTT	CASSIIREEVFF
TRBD2	TRBV9	.	TRBJ2-3	TGTGCCAGCAGCGTAGGGATAGCGGGAAAGGGCGATACGCAGTATTTT	CASSVGIAGKGDTQYF
.	TRBV20-1	.	TRBJ2-1	TGCAGTGCCAAACTAGGTCTACTGTTCTTC	CSAKLGLLFF
TRBD1	TRBV19	.	TRBJ2-5	TGTGCCAGTAGTAGACGACAGGGGGGCCCAGAGACCCAGTACTTC	CASSRRQGGPETQYF
TRBD1	TRBV6-1	.	TRBJ1-5	TGTGCCAGCAGTGCGACAGGGCTGAGGCAGCCCCAGCATTTT	CASSATGLRQPQHF
TRBD2	TRBV27	.	TRBJ2-1	TGTGCCAGCAGTTCGGGACTAGCGGGAGGGAGCTCCTACAATGAGCAGTTCTTC	CASSSGLAGGSSYNEQFF
.	TRBV6-1	.	TRBJ1-3	TGTGCCAGCAGTGTTCCCCCGGGGGGCGGTGGTGGAAACACCATATATTTT	CASSVPPGGGGGNTIYF
.	TRBV30	.	TRBJ2-7	TGTGCCCGCGATGGACAGTTCGCCTACGAGCAGTACTTC	CARDGQFAYEQYF